These T cell receptor beta chains were read from a single sample in a study of blood T cell repertoires in COVID-19. TCRdb's copy holds only in-frame clones and misses some; the assay was immunoSEQ multiplex PCR. The data show about 350,000 clones, about 90% seen once. Sequencing used PBMCs or T cells enriched from blood (not recorded which). The receptor source for this set is a woman aged 25 to 39 who had recovered from COVID-19. Both conserved end residues are part of each CDR3. D genes are given only for firm matches. Rows give clone size only sometimes, using once, few, many, or a class for an expanded clone.

CDR3 length	D gene	V gene	clone size	J gene	CDR3 DNA	CDR3 protein
14	-	TRBV9	-	TRBJ1-1	TGTGCCAGCAGCGTAGTCGGGGGGAGCACTGAAGCTTTCTTT	CASSVVGGSTEAFF
15	TRBD1	TRBV16	-	TRBJ1-5	TGTGCCAGCAGCCATGTCCGGACAGGGGTACAGCCCCAGCATTTT	CASSHVRTGVQPQHF
12	-	TRBV2	-	TRBJ2-7	TGTGCCAGCAGTGAAGGGAGCACCGAGCAGTACTTC	CASSEGSTEQYF
13	TRBD1	TRBV12-3/TRBV12-4	-	TRBJ1-6	TGTGCCAGCAGTGGACAGGGGCATTCACCCCTCCACTTT	CASSGQGHSPLHF
12	-	TRBV5-1	-	TRBJ1-1	TGCGCCAGCACTGAGAGCGGCTCTGAAGCTTTCTTT	CASTESGSEAFF
16	-	TRBV27	once	TRBJ2-2	TGTGCCAGCAGCCCTCGGGGGACCCTTAATCCCGGGGAGCTGTTTTTT	CASSPRGTLNPGELFF
11	-	TRBV12-3/TRBV12-4	-	TRBJ2-7	TGTGCCAGCAGTTACGGCTACGAGCAGTACTTC	CASSYGYEQYF
15	-	TRBV19	-	TRBJ1-6	TGTGCCAGTAGTATAGGTCCGGGGGTTAATTCACCCCTCCACTTT	CASSIGPGVNSPLHF
13	-	TRBV5-6	-	TRBJ1-1	TGTGCCAGCAGCTTGGGTCGAGGCACTGAAGCTTTCTTT	CASSLGRGTEAFF
12	-	TRBV12-3/TRBV12-4	-	TRBJ1-1	TGTGCCAGCAGCATAACGGGGTACGAAGCTTTCTTT	CASSITGYEAFF
15	-	TRBV15	once	TRBJ2-7	TGTGCCACCAGCAGAGGCGACGGGAATCTCTACGAGCAGTACTTC	CATSRGDGNLYEQYF
14	-	TRBV6-5	-	TRBJ2-7	TGTGCCAGCAGCCGACCCTGGGAGCCCTACGAGCAGTACTTC	CASSRPWEPYEQYF
16	TRBD1	TRBV4-2	once	TRBJ1-6	TGTGCCAGCAGCCAAACACCGGGACAGGGGGGAACACCCCTCCACTTT	CASSQTPGQGGTPLHF
15	-	TRBV5-4	-	TRBJ2-7	TGTGCCAGCAGCCCATCGCTTCAGGGTATCAACGAGCAGTACTTC	CASSPSLQGINEQYF
15	-	TRBV3-1/TRBV3-2	-	TRBJ1-2	TGTGCCAGCAGCCAAGCCGCCGTAGCAAACTATGGCTACACCTTC	CASSQAAVANYGYTF
14	TRBD1	TRBV19	once	TRBJ1-2	TGTGCCAGTAGTATGCCAAGGACAGGGTATGGCTACACCTTC	CASSMPRTGYGYTF
16	-	TRBV12-5	-	TRBJ2-1	TGTGCTAGTGGTTTGGTAGTTGGCGGTCCGGTCGATGAGCAGTTCTTC	CASGLVVGGPVDEQFF
16	-	TRBV28	once	TRBJ1-4	TGTGCCAGCAGTTTATCAACCAGCGGCTTTGGGCAAAAACTGTTTTTT	CASSLSTSGFGQKLFF
13	-	TRBV30	-	TRBJ1-5	TGTGCCTGGGCAGGGAATAGCAATCAGCCCCAGCATTTT	CAWAGNSNQPQHF
15	TRBD2	TRBV29-1	-	TRBJ2-3	TGCAGCGTTGGTCTGCGGGGGGACTACACAGATACGCAGTATTTT	CSVGLRGDYTDTQYF
17	TRBD1	TRBV9	-	TRBJ2-5	TGTGCCAGCAGCGTAGATCCCCCACAGGGGGCGAAAGAGACCCAGTACTTC	CASSVDPPQGAKETQYF
12	-	TRBV5-1	-	TRBJ2-1	TGCGCCAGCAGCTTGGAGGACTACCTCCAGTTCTTC	CASSLEDYLQFF
13	-	TRBV27	-	TRBJ2-7	TGTGCCAGCAGTCCCATTGAGTCCTACGAGCAGTACTTC	CASSPIESYEQYF
15	TRBD1	TRBV27	-	TRBJ2-5	TGTGCCAGCAGTGCCCTACAGGGGGCGCTTGAGACCCAGTACTTC	CASSALQGALETQYF
16	-	TRBV25-1	-	TRBJ2-6	TGTGCCAGCAGTGACCCAGGGCCATCTGGGGCCAACGTCCTGACTTTC	CASSDPGPSGANVLTF
15	TRBD1	TRBV11-2	-	TRBJ1-2	TGTGCCAGCAGCTATGACAGGGGGATTAACTATGGCTACACCTTC	CASSYDRGINYGYTF
13	-	TRBV6-5	-	TRBJ2-7	TGTGCCGGCGGGACGGAGCTGGGCTACGAGCAGTACTTC	CAGGTELGYEQYF
12	-	TRBV5-4	-	TRBJ2-3	TGTGCCAGCAGCTTTTCGACAGATACGCAGTATTTT	CASSFSTDTQYF
13	-	TRBV7-2	-	TRBJ2-3	TGTGCCAGCAGCTCCCCTAGTTATCGGGCGCAGTATTTT	CASSSPSYRAQYF